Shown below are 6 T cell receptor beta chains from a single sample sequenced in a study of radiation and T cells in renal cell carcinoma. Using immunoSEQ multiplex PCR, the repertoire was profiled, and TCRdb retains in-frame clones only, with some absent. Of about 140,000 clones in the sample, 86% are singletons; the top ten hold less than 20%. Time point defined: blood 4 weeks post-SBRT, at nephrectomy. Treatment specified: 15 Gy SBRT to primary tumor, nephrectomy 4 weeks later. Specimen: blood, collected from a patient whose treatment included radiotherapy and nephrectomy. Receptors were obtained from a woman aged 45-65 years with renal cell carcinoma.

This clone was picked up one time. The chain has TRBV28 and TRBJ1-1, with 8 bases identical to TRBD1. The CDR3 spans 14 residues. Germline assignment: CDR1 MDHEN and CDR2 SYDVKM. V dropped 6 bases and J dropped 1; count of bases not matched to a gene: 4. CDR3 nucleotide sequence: TGTGCCAGCAGAGACAGGGGCGGGAACACTGAAGCTTTCTTT. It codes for CASRDRGGNTEAFF. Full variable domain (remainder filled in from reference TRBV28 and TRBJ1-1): DVKVTQSSRYLVKRTGEKVFLECVQDMDHENMFWYRQDPGLGLRLIYFSYDVKMKEKGDIPEGYSVSREKKERFSLILESASTNQTSMYLCASRDRGGNTEAFFGQGTRLTVV.

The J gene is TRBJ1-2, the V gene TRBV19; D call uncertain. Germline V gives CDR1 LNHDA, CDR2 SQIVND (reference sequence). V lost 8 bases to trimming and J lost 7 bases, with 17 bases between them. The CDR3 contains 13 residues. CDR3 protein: CASFKGSSGGYTF. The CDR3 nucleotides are TGTGCCAGTTTTAAAGGGTCATCGGGTGGCTACACCTTC.

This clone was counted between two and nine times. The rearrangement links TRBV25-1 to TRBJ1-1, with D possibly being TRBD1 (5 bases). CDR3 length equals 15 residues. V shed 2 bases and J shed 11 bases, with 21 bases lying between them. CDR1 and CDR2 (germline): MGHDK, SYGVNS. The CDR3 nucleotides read TGTGCCAGCAGTGAAGACAACCGGGGGGTTAGGTGGGCTTTCTTT. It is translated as CASSEDNRGVRWAFF.

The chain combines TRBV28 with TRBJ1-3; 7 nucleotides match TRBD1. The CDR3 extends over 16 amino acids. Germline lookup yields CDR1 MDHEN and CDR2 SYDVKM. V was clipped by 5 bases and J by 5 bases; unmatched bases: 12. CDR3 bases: TGTGCCAGCAGTAGTACAGGGGTCGGGGGTAGAAACACCATATATTTT. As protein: CASSSTGVGGRNTIYF.

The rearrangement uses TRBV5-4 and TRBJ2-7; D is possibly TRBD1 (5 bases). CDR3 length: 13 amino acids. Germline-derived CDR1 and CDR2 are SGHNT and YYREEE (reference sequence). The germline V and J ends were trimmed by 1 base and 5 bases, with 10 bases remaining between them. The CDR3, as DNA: TGTGCCAGCAGCTTGCCAGGGCCCCACGAGCAGTACTTC. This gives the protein CASSLPGPHEQYF.

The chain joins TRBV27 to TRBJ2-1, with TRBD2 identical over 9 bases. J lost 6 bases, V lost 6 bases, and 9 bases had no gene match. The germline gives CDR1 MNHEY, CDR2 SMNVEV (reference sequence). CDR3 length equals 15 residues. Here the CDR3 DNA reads TGTGCCAGCAGGAGGTGGGCGGGAGGGCCCAATGAGCAGTTCTTC. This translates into CASRRWAGGPNEQFF.